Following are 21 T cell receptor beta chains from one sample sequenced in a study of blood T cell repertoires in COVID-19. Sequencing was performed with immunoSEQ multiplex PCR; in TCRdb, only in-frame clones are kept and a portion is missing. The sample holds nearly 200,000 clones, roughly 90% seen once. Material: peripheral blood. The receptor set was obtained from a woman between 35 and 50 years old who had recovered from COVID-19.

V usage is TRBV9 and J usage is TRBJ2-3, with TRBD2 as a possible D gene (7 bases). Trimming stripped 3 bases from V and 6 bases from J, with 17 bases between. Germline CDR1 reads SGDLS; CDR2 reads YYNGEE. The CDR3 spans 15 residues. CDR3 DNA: TGTGCCAGCAGCGAGGGGGGGCTCCTTTGGGATACGCAGTATTTT. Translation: CASSEGGLLWDTQYF.

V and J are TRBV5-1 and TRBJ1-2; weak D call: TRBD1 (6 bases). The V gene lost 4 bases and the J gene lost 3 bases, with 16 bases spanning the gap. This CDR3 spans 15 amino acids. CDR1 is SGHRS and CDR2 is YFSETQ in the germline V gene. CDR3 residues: CASSPLAGGDYGYTF. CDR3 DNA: TGCGCCAGCAGCCCCTTAGCGGGGGGCGACTATGGCTACACCTTC.

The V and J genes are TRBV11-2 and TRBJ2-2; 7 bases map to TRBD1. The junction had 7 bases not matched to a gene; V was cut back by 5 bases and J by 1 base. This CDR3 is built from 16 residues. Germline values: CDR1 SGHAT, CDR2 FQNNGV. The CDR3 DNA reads TGTGCCAGCAGCCCCGTAGGGACAGAGAACACCGGGGAGCTGTTTTTT. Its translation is CASSPVGTENTGELFF.

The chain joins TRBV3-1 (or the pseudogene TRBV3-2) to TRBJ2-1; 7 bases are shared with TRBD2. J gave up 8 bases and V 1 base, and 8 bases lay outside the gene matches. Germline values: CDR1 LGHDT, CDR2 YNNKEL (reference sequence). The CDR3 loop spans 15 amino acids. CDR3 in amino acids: CASSQGQLASHEQFF. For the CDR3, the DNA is TGTGCCAGCAGCCAAGGTCAACTAGCGTCCCATGAGCAGTTCTTC.

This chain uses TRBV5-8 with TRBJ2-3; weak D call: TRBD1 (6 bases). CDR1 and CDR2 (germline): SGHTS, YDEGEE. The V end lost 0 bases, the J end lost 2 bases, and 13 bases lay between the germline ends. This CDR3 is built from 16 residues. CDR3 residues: CASSLGGQGSTDTQYF. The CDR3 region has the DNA TGTGCCAGCAGCTTGGGGGGACAAGGGTCCACAGATACGCAGTATTTT. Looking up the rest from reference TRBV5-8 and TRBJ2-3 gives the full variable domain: EAGVTQSPTHLIKTRGQQATLRCSPISGHTSVYWYQQALGLGLQFLLWYDEGEERNRGNFPPRFSGRQFPNYSSELNVNALELEDSALYLCASSLGGQGSTDTQYFGPGTRLTVL.

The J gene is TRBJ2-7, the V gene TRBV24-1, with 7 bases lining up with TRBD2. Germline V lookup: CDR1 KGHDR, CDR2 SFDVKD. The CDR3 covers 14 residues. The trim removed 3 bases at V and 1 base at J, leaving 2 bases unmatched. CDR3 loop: CATSDGGGSYEQYF. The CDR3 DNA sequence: TGTGCCACCAGTGATGGGGGGGGTTCCTACGAGCAGTACTTC.

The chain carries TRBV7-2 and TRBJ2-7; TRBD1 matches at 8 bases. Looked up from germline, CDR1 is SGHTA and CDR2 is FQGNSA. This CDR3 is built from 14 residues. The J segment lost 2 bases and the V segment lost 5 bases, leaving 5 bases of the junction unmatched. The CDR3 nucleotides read TGTGCCAGCAGCCGCTACAGGGGGGCCTACGAGCAGTACTTC. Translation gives CASSRYRGAYEQYF.

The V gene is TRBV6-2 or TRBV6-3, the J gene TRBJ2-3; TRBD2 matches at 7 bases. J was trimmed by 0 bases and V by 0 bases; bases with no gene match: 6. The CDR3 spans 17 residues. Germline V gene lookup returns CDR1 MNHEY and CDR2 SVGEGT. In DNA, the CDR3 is TGTGCCAGCAGTTACTCCCAAGCGGGATATAGCACAGATACGCAGTATTTT. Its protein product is CASSYSQAGYSTDTQYF.

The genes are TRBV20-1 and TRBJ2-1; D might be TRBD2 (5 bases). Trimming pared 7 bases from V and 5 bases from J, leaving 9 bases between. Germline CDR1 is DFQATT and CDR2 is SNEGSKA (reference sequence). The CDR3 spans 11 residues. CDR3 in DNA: TGCAGTGAAAGCGGAGACAATGAGCAGTTCTTC. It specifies CSESGDNEQFF.

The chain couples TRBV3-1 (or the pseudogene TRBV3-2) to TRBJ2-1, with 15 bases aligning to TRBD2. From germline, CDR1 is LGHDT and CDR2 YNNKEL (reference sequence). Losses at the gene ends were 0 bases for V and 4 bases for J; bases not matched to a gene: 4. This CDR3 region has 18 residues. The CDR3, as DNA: TGTGCCAGCAGCCAAGACTGGACTAGCGGGAGGGATTACAATGAGCAGTTCTTC. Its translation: CASSQDWTSGRDYNEQFF.

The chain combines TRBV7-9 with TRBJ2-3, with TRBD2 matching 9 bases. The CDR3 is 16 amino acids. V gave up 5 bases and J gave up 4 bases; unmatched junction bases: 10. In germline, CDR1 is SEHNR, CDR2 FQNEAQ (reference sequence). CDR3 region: CASSGSPGLAADTQYF. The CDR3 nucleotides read TGTGCCAGCAGCGGCAGTCCGGGACTAGCCGCAGATACGCAGTATTTT.

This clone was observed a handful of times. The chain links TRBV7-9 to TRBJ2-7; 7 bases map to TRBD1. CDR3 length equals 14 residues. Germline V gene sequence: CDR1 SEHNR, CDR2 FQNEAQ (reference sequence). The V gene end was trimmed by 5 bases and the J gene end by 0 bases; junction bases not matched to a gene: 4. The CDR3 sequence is CASSNRDSSYEQYF. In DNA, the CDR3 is TGTGCCAGCAGCAACCGGGACAGCTCCTACGAGCAGTACTTC.

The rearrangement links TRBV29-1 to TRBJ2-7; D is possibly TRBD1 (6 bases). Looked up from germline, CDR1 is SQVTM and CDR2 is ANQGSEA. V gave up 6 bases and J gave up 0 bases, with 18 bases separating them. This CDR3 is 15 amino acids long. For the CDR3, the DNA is TGCAGCGTGGACCACGGGACAAAAGGCTCCTACGAGCAGTACTTC. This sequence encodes CSVDHGTKGSYEQYF.

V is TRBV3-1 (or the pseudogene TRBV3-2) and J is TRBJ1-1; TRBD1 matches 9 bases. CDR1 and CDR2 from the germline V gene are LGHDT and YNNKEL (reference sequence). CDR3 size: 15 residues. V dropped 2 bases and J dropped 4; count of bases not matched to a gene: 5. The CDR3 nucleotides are TGTGCCAGCAGCCAAAACAGGGGGCGGGTCACTGAAGCTTTCTTT. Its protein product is CASSQNRGRVTEAFF.

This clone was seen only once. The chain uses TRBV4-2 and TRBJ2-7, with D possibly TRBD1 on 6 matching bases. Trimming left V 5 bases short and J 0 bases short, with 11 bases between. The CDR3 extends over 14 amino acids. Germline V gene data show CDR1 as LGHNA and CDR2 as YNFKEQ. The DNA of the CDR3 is TGTGCCAGCAGCTCTAGGGGGAGCTCCTACGAGCAGTACTTC. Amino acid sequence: CASSSRGSSYEQYF.

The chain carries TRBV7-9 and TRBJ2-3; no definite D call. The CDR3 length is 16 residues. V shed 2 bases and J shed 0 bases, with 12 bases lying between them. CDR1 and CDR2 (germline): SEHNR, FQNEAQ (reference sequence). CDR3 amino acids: CASSLRRAPSTDTQYF. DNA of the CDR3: TGTGCCAGCAGCTTAAGGCGAGCGCCTAGCACAGATACGCAGTATTTT.

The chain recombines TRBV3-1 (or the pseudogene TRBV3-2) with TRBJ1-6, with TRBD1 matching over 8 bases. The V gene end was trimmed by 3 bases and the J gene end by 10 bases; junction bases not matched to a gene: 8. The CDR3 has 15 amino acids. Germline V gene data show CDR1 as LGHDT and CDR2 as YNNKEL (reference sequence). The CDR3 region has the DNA TGTGCCAGCAGCCAGCTTGACAGGGGTGTCTCACCCCTCCACTTT. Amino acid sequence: CASSQLDRGVSPLHF.

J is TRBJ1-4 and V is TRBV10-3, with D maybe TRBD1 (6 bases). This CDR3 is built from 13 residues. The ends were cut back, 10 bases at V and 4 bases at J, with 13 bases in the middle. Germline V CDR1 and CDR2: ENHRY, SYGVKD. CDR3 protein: CATLGQINEKLFF. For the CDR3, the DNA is TGTGCCACCTTAGGACAGATTAATGAAAAACTGTTTTTT.

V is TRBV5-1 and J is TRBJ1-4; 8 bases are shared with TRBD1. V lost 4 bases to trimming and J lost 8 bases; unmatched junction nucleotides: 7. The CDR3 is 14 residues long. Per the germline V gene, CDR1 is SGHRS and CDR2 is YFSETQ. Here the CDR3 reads CASSPGQGREKLFF. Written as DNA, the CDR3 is TGCGCCAGCAGCCCTGGACAGGGCAGGGAAAAACTGTTTTTT.

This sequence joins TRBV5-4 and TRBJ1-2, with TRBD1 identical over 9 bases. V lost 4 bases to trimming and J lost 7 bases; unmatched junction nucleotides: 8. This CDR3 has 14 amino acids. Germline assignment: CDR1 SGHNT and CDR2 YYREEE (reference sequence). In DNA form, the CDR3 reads TGTGCCAGCAGCCATATGGACAGGGGCGCTGGCTACACCTTC. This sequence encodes CASSHMDRGAGYTF.

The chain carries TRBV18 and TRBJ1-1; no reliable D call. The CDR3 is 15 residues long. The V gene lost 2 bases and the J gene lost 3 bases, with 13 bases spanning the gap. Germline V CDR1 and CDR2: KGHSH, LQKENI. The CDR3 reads CASSPTAVFDTEAFF. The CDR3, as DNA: TGTGCCAGCTCACCAACGGCGGTTTTTGACACTGAAGCTTTCTTT.